A single sample gave rise to the 26 T cell receptor delta chains below, sequenced in a study of gamma-delta chains in newborns, infants, children. TCRdb processed the reads again with the CATT caller. The table includes roughly 4,700 delta-chain clones, around 3.9% detected once. Material: blood. The receptors originated from a child who was a newborn, infant or young child, either healthy, febrile or measles-vaccinated (not recorded which).

A note on this clone: TCRdb attributes to this sequence the protein of a much larger clone, which differs from the DNA translation at residue 5; a read error is likely, and the protein displayed is translated from the DNA. This sequence joins TRDV1 and TRDJ1; possible D gene TRDD3, 6 bases. The CDR3 runs to 17 residues. V was cut by 4 bases and J by 1 base, with 19 bases left in between. Germline V gives CDR1 TSWWSYY, CDR2 QGS. The CDR3 sequence: CALGGLGYGGPTDKLIF. CDR3 DNA: TGTGCTCTTGGGGGACTTGGGTATGGGGGTCCCACCGATAAACTCATCTTT.

This clone was detected only a few times. TCRdb's protein, taken from a much larger clone, differs from this DNA's translation at residue 11, likely owing to a read error; the protein displayed comes from the DNA. This chain links TRDV2 with TRDJ2, with 10 bases matching TRDD3. Germline V gene lookup returns CDR1 GEAIGNYY and CDR2 EKD. The CDR3 extends over 16 amino acids. CDR3 residues: CACDTVLGDLIAQLFF. The CDR3 bases are TGTGCCTGTGACACCGTACTGGGGGATTTGATAGCACAACTCTTCTTT.

This chain connects TRDV2 to TRDJ3; a possible D gene is TRDD3 (5 bases). V lost 1 base, J lost 5 bases, and 20 bases lay in between. The CDR3 covers 19 residues. The V gene's germline CDR1 is GEAIGNYY and CDR2 EKD. CDR3 coding DNA: TGTGCCTGTGACACTAGGGGGTACAACTGTTCCCGGGACACCCGACAGATGTTTTTC. Protein: CACDTRGYNCSRDTRQMFF.

This clone was picked up a small number of times. The protein that TCRdb holds for this DNA derives from a much larger clone and differs from the translated DNA at residue 8, which likely indicates a read error; the protein shown here is translated from the DNA. Here the CDR3 reads CALGDMSPSSPGGRSDKLIF. The CDR3, as DNA: TGTGCTCTTGGGGATATGAGCCCTTCTTCACCTGGGGGTAGGTCCGATAAACTCATCTTT. The rearrangement uses TRDV1 and TRDJ1; 7 bases align to TRDD3. This CDR3 is built from 20 residues. CDR1 and CDR2 (germline): TSWWSYY, QGS. V dropped 3 bases and J dropped 3; count of bases not matched to a gene: 22.

This clone has only a few counts. This likely stems from a read error, as it lies one base from a far larger clone. The chain carries TRDV2 and TRDJ2; a possible D gene is TRDD3 (5 bases). The germline CDR1 and CDR2 sequences are GEAIGNYY and EKD. CDR3 length: 15 residues. CDR3 DNA sequence: TGTGCCTGTGGCACCGGAGGGAAGGGGGCAGCACAACTCTTCTTT. It codes for CACGTGGKGAAQLFF.

Points on this clone: Given a much more abundant clone one base away, this may be a read error. This specimen includes other DNA sequences encoding the same CDR3. The chain carries TRDV1 and TRDJ1; 10 nucleotides agree with TRDD3. The CDR3 extends over 22 amino acids. Trimming at V came to 5 bases and at J to 0 bases, leaving 24 bases not matched to a gene. CDR1 and CDR2 (germline): TSWWSYY, QGS. The CDR3 DNA is TGTGCTCTTGGGAAAAAATCCTCTCCTAGGGGGATACGCCAGCCGTACACCGATAAACTCATCTTT. Translated: CALGKKSSPRGIRQPYTDKLIF.

The table lists this clone with a count of one. This chain joins TRDV2 and TRDJ2; 11 positions agree with TRDD3. The CDR3 extends over 15 amino acids. CDR1 is GEAIGNYY, CDR2 EKD, per germline. V gave up 3 bases and J gave up 8 bases; unmatched junction bases: 7. Here the CDR3 reads CACDSLSGGYAQLFF. The CDR3 nucleotides are TGTGCCTGTGACTCCCTCTCTGGGGGATACGCACAACTCTTCTTT.

Regarding this clone: The TCRdb record carries a much larger clone's protein, which differs from this DNA's translation at residue 10; a read error is the likely cause, and the protein listed here is the DNA translation. The chain carries TRDV1 and TRDJ1, with 9 positions matching TRDD3. After removal of 5 bases from V and 1 base from J, the junction contained 11 bases not matched to a gene. The CDR3 length is 17 residues. CDR1 is TSWWSYY and CDR2 is QGS in the germline V gene. The CDR3 nucleotides are TGTGCTCTTGGGAACCCCTACTGGGGGACACGCACCGATAAACTCATCTTT. It translates to CALGNPYWGTRTDKLIF.

This clone was counted between two and nine times. A much more abundant neighbour one base away suggests this may be a read error. The same CDR3 is also encoded by other DNA sequences in this sample. The chain has TRDV1 and TRDJ2; TRDD3 aligns across 13 bases. The J segment lost 9 bases and the V segment lost 6 bases, leaving 31 bases of the junction unmatched. The CDR3 length is 23 residues. The germline V gene encodes CDR1 TSWWSYY and CDR2 QGS. In nucleotides, the CDR3 is TGTGCTCTTGGATTAACCTCCTTCCTACGAAAACTGGGGGATACGCGACTATCTACACAACTCTTCTTT. This sequence encodes CALGLTSFLRKLGDTRLSTQLFF.

With regard to this clone: A read error may be the cause here, since a much bigger clone is one base away. V is TRDV1 and J is TRDJ3; TRDD3 aligns across 10 bases. Germline CDR1 and CDR2: TSWWSYY and QGS. Trimming took 1 base from V and 0 from J; bases not matched to a gene: 21. This CDR3 contains 25 residues. The CDR3 is CALGERHSEPLLGDQISWDTRQMFF. The CDR3 region has the DNA TGTGCTCTTGGGGAACGCCATTCCGAGCCTTTACTGGGGGATCAGATCTCCTGGGACACCCGACAGATGTTTTTC.

This clone has just a few counts. This may be a read error: a much more frequent sequence differs by one nucleotide. Other DNA sequences in the sample encode the same CDR3. V usage is TRDV1 and J usage is TRDJ1; 11 bases match TRDD3. This CDR3 comprises 17 residues. The germline gives CDR1 TSWWSYY, CDR2 QGS. The CDR3 nucleotides read TGTGCTCTTGGGGAACTCTTTCCCTACGTACTGGGGGATAGACTCATCTTT. Its translation: CALGELFPYVLGDRLIF.

This clone was detected a few times. This may come from a read error, since a much larger clone is one base off. The chain has TRDV2 and TRDJ3, with 13 bases aligning to TRDD3. Germline V gene lookup returns CDR1 GEAIGNYY and CDR2 EKD. This CDR3 contains 21 residues. The trim removed 3 bases at V and 0 bases at J, leaving 10 bases unmatched. CDR3 coding DNA: TGTGCCTGTGACGAAGTACTGGGGGATACGCCTAGCTCCTGGGACACCCGACAGATGTTTTTC. Its protein product is CACDEVLGDTPSSWDTRQMFF.

Only a few counts were recorded for this clone. This may stem from a read error, because a much larger clone lies one nucleotide away. Other nucleotide sequences in the sample specify the same CDR3. This chain joins TRDV1 and TRDJ3; 9 nucleotides agree with TRDD3. Germline V gene lookup returns CDR1 TSWWSYY and CDR2 QGS. V lost 3 bases to trimming and J lost 16 bases; unmatched junction nucleotides: 16. The CDR3 covers 17 residues. CDR3 sequence (DNA): TGTGCTCTTGGGGATAGACTAGTAACTGGGGGAATCCGGCAGATGTTTTTC. This sequence encodes CALGDRLVTGGIRQMFF.

This clone is large in the sample. This sequence joins TRDV2 and TRDJ2, with 7 bases aligning to TRDD3. The germline V gene encodes CDR1 GEAIGNYY and CDR2 EKD. The CDR3 is 15 amino acids. J gave up 4 bases and V 3 bases, and 7 bases lay outside the gene matches. CDR3 DNA: TGTGCCTGTGACTGGGGGCTGGGGGGGACAGCACAACTCTTCTTT. Encoded protein: CACDWGLGGTAQLFF.

This clone came up a few times. It is likely a read error: a sequence one base away is far more abundant. The same CDR3 also results from other DNA sequences found in this sample. The rearrangement links TRDV1 to TRDJ1; the match to TRDD3 covers 10 bases. Germline assignment: CDR1 TSWWSYY and CDR2 QGS. The CDR3 contains 18 residues. The ends lost 0 bases at V and 6 bases at J; junction bases unmatched: 13. In nucleotides, the CDR3 is TGTGCTCTTGGGGAACTAAGTCAACTGGGGGATTTGGCGAATAAACTCATCTTT. Amino acid sequence: CALGELSQLGDLANKLIF.

By frequency in the sample, this clone is medium-sized. Written as DNA, the CDR3 is TGTGCTCTTGGGGAAGGGGGACACGTCCTGGGGGATAAGTCCTGGGACACCCGACAGATGTTTTTC. This sequence encodes CALGEGGHVLGDKSWDTRQMFF. The chain employs TRDV1 and TRDJ3; TRDD3 aligns across 10 bases. CDR1 TSWWSYY and CDR2 QGS come from the germline V gene. The length of the CDR3 is 22 residues. V trimming: 2 bases; J trimming: 1 base; junction bases outside the gene matches: 14.

This clone has more than one count but fewer than ten. TCRdb assigns this DNA the protein of a much larger clone, which departs from its translation at residue 12; this likely reflects a read error, and the protein shown comes from translating the DNA. The chain recombines TRDV2 with TRDJ3; 9 nucleotides line up with TRDD3. The germline V gene has CDR1 GEAIGNYY and CDR2 EKD. The CDR3 covers 19 residues. Here the CDR3 reads CACDTGEGGYSRDTRQMFF. The CDR3 nucleotides read TGTGCCTGTGACACCGGGGAAGGGGGATACTCCCGGGACACCCGACAGATGTTTTTC.

About this clone itself: One base away lies a much larger clone, so this may be a sequencing read error. The rearrangement uses TRDV2 and TRDJ3, with D possibly TRDD3 on 6 matching bases. V was shortened by 5 bases and J by 0 bases, with 16 bases between the two germline ends. CDR3 length equals 18 residues. The germline V gene has CDR1 GEAIGNYY and CDR2 EKD. CDR3 region: CACGPGDLSSWDTRQMFF. DNA for the CDR3: TGTGCCTGTGGCCCCGGGGATTTGAGCTCCTGGGACACCCGACAGATGTTTTTC.

This clone is labeled as medium-sized. This sample includes further DNA sequences coding for the same CDR3. The chain is built from TRDV3 and TRDJ1, with 13 bases identical to TRDD3. Germline trimming cut 1 base from V and 0 bases from J; bases unmatched to any gene: 8. The CDR3 has 17 residues. Germline loops: CDR1 TVYSNPD, CDR2 GDNSRS (reference sequence). In DNA, the CDR3 is TGTGCCTTTATCTTCCCACTGGGGGATACGTACACCGATAAACTCATCTTT. It specifies CAFIFPLGDTYTDKLIF.

The sample holds a few counts of this clone. This likely traces to a read error, being one base from a far larger clone. This specimen includes other DNA sequences encoding the same CDR3. The chain recombines TRDV2 with TRDJ3; TRDD3 matches at 7 bases. Germline CDR1 and CDR2: GEAIGNYY and EKD. The CDR3 has 21 residues. The CDR3 protein is CACDGLSGGLLYDWDTRQMFF. CDR3 sequence (DNA): TGCGCCTGTGACGGACTTTCTGGGGGGCTCCTGTACGACTGGGACACCCGACAGATGTTTTTC.

Turning to this clone: This may be a read error: a much more frequent sequence differs by one nucleotide. Other nucleotide sequences from this sample produce the same CDR3. CDR3 in amino acids: CALGEPTSVLGDPRLTAQLFF. In nucleotides, the CDR3 is TGTGCTCTTGGGGAACCCACCTCTGTACTGGGGGACCCGCGGTTGACAGCACAACTCTTCTTT. This chain joins TRDV1 and TRDJ2, with 9 bases fitting TRDD3. V was clipped by 1 base and J by 2 bases; unmatched bases: 17. Germline CDR1 TSWWSYY, CDR2 QGS. The CDR3 is 21 residues long.

This clone appeared a few times. A much larger clone sits a single nucleotide away, making a read error possible. V usage is TRDV2 and J usage is TRDJ3; TRDD3 matches 8 bases. Trimming took 1 base from V and 5 from J; bases not matched to a gene: 12. Germline-derived CDR1 and CDR2 are GEAIGNYY and EKD. This CDR3 has 19 residues. The chain's CDR3 is CACDTGGSNCSRDTRQMFF. DNA for the CDR3: TGTGCCTGTGACACTGGGGGATCCAACTGTTCCCGGGACACCCGACAGATGTTTTTC.

On this clone: A read error is likely here: a far larger clone is one base away. The same CDR3 is also encoded by other DNA sequences in this sample. This rearrangement joins TRDV1 to TRDJ2; possibly TRDD3 for D (5 bases). The CDR3 contains 18 residues. The V gene's germline CDR1 is TSWWSYY and CDR2 QGS. CDR3 coding DNA: TGTGCGCTTGGGGACCGGCCCCCCGGGATCCCTTTGACAGCACAACTCTTCTTT. It specifies CALGDRPPGIPLTAQLFF.

For this clone: A much larger clone lies a single base off, so this may be a read error. The sample contains more than one DNA sequence encoding this CDR3. This chain connects TRDV1 to TRDJ1; 9 bases map to TRDD2. The V and J ends lost 1 base and 1 base, in that order; junction bases with no gene match: 19. The CDR3 consists of 21 residues. Germline V lookup: CDR1 TSWWSYY, CDR2 QGS. The CDR3, as DNA: TGTGCTCTTGGGGAACATCTGGCCTTCCTACTGGGAGATCCCACCACCGATAAACTCATCTTT. This encodes CALGEHLAFLLGDPTTDKLIF.

This clone has just a few counts. TCRdb's entry gives the protein of a much larger clone, which mismatches this DNA's translation at residue 10, likely from a read error; the protein reported here is translated from the DNA. This rearrangement joins TRDV2 to TRDJ3; D is uncertain. The germline V gene has CDR1 GEAIGNYY and CDR2 EKD. V was trimmed by 2 bases and J by 2 bases, leaving 15 bases between them. The CDR3 sequence is 18 residues long. CDR3 sequence: CACDKRGKSPWDTRQMFF. The CDR3 DNA sequence: TGTGCCTGTGACAAAAGGGGTAAAAGCCCCTGGGACACCCGACAGATGTTTTTC.

This clone has only a few counts. This likely came from a read error, as a far larger clone is one base away. Within the sample, other DNA sequences also encode this same CDR3. The J gene is TRDJ2, the V gene TRDV1; D perhaps matches TRDD3 (5 bases). Germline V CDR1 and CDR2: TSWWSYY, QGS. V shed 3 bases and J shed 2 bases, with 19 bases lying between them. The CDR3 has 18 residues. In DNA, the CDR3 is TGTGCTCTTGGGGACCGGCCCCCCGGGATCCCCTTGACAGCACAACTCTTCTTT. Amino acids: CALGDRPPGIPLTAQLFF.